What follows describes a single T cell receptor (beta chain). This sample is drawn from a study of blood T cell repertoires in COVID-19. Study summary: The study drew acute and convalescent COVID-19 samples from the United States, Italy and Spain. PBMCs, B-cell-depleted T cells, or T cells provided the cDNA or gDNA that made up the material.

In the authors' workflow: Amplification of reference gene primers provided the estimated nucleated cell counts. TCRdb keeps only in-frame clones here, not all; method: immunoSEQ multiplex PCR. V and J calls plus clone size are reproduced from that table; the DNA served to infer D and trimming. The sample consists of about 60,000 clones, about 87% of them appearing once. CDR3 length: 13 residues. Trimming shortened V by 4 bases and J by 0 bases, and 9 bases separated the two germline ends. CDR1 is SQVTM, CDR2 ANQGSEA, per germline. Input material: peripheral blood. This clonotype was sampled from a human donor with active COVID-19. The donor label of this sample is uncertain. The V gene is TRBV29-1, the J gene TRBJ1-2; possibly TRBD1 for D (5 bases). Written as DNA, the CDR3 is TGCAGCGTTGCGACAGTTTCTAACTATGGCTACACCTTC. Protein sequence: CSVATVSNYGYTF.